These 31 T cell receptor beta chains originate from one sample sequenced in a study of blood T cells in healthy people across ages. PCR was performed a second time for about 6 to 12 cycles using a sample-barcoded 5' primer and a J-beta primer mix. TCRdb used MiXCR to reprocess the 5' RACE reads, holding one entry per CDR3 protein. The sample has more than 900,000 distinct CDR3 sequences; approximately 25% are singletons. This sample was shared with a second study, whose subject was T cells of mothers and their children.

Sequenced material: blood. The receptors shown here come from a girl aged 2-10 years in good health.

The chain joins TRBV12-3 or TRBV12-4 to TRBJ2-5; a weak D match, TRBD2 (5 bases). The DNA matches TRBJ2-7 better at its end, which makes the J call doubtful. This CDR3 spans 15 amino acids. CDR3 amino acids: CASSSSSGPRDEQYF. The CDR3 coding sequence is TGTGCCAGCAGTTCCTCTTCCGGACCGCGGGACGAGCAGTACTTC.

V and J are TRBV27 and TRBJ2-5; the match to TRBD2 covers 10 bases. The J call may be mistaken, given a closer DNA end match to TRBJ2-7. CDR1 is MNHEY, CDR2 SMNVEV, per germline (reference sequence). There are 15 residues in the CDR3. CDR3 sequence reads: CASSPRPSGSYEQYF. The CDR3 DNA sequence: TGTGCCAGCAGCCCCCGTCCTAGCGGGAGCTACGAGCAGTACTTC.

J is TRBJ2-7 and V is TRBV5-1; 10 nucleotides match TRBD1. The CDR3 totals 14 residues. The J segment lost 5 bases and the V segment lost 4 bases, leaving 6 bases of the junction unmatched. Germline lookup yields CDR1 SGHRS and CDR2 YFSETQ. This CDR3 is CASSPGTGEDEQYF. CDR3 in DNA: TGCGCCAGCAGCCCCGGGACAGGGGAGGACGAGCAGTACTTC.

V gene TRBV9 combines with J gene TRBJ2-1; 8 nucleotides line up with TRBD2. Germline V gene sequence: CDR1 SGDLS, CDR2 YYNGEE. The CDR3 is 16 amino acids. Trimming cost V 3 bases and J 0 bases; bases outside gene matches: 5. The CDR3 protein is CASSGPGTSSYNEQFF. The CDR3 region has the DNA TGTGCCAGCAGCGGCCCCGGGACTAGCTCCTACAATGAGCAGTTCTTC.

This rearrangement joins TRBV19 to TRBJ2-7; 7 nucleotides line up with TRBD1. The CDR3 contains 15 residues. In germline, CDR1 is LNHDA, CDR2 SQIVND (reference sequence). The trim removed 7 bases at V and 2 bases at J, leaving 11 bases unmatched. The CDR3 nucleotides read TGTGCCAGTACCGCTGGGTGGGGACAGACCTACGAGCAGTACTTC. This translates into CASTAGWGQTYEQYF.

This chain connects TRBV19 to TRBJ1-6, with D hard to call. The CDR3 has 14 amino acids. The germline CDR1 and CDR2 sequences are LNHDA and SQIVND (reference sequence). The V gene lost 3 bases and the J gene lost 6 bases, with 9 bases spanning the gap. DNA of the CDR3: TGTGCCAGTAGTATTTCGGGGAGTAATTCACCCCTCCACTTT. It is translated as CASSISGSNSPLHF.

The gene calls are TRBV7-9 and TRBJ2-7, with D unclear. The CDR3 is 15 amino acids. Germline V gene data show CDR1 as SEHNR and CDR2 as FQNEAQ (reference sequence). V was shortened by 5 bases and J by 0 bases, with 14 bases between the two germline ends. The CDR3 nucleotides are TGTGCCAGCAGCAGTACCCAGGTGAGCTCCTACGAGCAGTACTTC. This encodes CASSSTQVSSYEQYF.

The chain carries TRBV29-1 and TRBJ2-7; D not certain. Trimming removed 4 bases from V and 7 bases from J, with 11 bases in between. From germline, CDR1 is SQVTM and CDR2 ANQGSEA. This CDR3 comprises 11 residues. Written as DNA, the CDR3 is TGCAGCGTTGGGTCCGGAGAAGAGCAGTACTTC. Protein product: CSVGSGEEQYF.

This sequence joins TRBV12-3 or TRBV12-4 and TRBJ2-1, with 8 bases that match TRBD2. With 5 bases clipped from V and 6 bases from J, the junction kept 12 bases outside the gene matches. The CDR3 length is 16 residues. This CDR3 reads CASSRTSGSMGNEQFF. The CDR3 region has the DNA TGTGCCAGCAGTAGGACCAGCGGGAGTATGGGCAATGAGCAGTTCTTC.

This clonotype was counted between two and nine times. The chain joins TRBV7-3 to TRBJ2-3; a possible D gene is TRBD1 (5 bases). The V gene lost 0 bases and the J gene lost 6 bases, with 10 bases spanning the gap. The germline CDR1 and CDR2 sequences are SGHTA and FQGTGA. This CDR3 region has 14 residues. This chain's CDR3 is CASSLTGPMDTQYF. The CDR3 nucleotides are TGTGCCAGCAGCTTAACGGGGCCCATGGATACGCAGTATTTT.

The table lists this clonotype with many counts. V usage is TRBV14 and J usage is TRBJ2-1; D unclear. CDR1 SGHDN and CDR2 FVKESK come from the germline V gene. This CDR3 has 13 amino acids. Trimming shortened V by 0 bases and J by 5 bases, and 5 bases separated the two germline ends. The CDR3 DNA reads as TGTGCCAGCAGCCAAGACGAGGACAATGAGCAGTTCTTC. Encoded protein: CASSQDEDNEQFF.

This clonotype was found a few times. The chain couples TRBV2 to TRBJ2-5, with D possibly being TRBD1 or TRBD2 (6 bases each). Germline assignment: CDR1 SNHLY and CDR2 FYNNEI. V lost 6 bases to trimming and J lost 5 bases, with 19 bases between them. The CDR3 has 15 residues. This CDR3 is CASRLQGLEGETQYF. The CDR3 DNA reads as TGTGCCAGCAGACTACAGGGCCTGGAGGGGGAGACCCAGTACTTC.

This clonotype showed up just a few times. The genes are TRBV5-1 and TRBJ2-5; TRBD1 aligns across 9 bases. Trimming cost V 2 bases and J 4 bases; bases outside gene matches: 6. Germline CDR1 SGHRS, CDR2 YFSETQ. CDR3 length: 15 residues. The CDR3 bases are TGCGCCAGCAGCTTCCTACAGGGGGCGGGAGAGACCCAGTACTTC. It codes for CASSFLQGAGETQYF.

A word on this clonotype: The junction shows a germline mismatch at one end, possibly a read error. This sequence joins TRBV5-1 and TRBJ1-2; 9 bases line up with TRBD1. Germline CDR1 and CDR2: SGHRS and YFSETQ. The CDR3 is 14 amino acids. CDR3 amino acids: CANSSFLTGGGYTF. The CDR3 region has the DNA TGCGCCAACAGCTCCTTTTTGACAGGGGGAGGCTACACCTTC.

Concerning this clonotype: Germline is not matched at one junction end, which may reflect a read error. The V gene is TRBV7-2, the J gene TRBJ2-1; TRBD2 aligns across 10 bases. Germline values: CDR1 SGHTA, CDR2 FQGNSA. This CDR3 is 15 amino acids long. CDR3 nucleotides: TGTGCCGGCAGCCCAACTAGCGGGGCCTACAATGAGCAGTTCTTC. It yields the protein CAGSPTSGAYNEQFF.

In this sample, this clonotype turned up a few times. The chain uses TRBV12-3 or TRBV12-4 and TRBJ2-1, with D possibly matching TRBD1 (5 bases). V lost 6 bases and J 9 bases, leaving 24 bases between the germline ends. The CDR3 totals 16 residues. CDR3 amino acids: CASSPWGPSLSSEQFF. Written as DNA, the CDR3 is TGTGCCAGCAGCCCCTGGGGCCCCTCCCTTAGTAGTGAGCAGTTCTTC.

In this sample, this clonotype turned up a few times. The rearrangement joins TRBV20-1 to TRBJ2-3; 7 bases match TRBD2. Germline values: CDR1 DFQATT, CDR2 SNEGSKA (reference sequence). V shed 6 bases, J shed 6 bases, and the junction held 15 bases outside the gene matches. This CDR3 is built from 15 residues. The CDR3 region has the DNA TGCAGTGCCCCGGGACTATCAAGGGCTGTGGATACGCAGTATTTT. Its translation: CSAPGLSRAVDTQYF.

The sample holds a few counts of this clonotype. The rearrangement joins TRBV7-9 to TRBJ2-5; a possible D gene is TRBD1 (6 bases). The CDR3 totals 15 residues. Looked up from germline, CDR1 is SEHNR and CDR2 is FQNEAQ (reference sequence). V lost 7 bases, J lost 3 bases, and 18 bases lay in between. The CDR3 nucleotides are TGTGCCAGCACCGACCAGGACAGTAACGAAGAGACCCAGTACTTC. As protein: CASTDQDSNEETQYF.

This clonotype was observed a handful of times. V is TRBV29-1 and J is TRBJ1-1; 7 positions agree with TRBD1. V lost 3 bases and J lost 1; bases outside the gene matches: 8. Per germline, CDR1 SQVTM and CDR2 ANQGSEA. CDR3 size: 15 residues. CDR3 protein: CSVEDPTGRNTEAFF. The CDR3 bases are TGCAGCGTTGAGGACCCGACAGGGAGGAACACTGAAGCTTTCTTT.

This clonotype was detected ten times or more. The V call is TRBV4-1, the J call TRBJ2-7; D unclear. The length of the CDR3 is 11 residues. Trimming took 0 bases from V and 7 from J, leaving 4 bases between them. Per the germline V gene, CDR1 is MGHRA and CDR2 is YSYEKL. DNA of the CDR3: TGCGCCAGCAGCCAAGACGGGGAGCAGTACTTC. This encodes CASSQDGEQYF.

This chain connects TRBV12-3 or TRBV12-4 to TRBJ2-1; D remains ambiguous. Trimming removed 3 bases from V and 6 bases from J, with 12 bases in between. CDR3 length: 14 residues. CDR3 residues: CASSFEAGPNEQFF. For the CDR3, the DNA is TGTGCCAGCAGTTTCGAGGCAGGACCCAATGAGCAGTTCTTC.

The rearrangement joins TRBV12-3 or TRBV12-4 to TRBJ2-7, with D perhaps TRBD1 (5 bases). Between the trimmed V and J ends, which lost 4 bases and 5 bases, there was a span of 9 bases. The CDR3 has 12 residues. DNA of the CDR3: TGTGCCAGCAGTTGGTTACAGGACGAGCAGTACTTC. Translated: CASSWLQDEQYF.

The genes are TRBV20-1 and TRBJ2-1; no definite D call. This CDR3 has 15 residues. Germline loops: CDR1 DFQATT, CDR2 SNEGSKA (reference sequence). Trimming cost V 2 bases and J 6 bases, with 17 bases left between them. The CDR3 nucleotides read TGCAGTGCTAGAAAGGCGGCAGAATCGACCAATGAGCAGTTCTTC. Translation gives CSARKAAESTNEQFF.

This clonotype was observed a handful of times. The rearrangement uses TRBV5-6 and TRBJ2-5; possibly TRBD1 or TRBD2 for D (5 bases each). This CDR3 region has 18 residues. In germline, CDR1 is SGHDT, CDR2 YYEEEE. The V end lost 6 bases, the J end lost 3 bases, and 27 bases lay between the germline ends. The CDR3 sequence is CASIQALTAGGSEETQYF. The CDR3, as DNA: TGTGCCAGCATCCAAGCTCTGACAGCCGGTGGGAGTGAAGAGACCCAGTACTTC.

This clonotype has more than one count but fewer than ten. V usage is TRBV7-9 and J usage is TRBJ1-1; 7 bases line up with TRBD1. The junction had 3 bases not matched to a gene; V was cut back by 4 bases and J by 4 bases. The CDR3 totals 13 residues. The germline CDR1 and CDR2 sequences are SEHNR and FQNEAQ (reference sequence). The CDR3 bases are TGTGCCAGCAGCTACAGGGGTATCACTGAAGCTTTCTTT. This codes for CASSYRGITEAFF.

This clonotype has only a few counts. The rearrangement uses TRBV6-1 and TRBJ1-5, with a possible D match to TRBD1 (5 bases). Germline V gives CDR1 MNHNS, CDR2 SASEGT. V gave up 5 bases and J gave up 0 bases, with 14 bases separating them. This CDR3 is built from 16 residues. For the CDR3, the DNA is TGTGCCAGCAGTAAGAAACAGGATCATAGCAATCAGCCCCAGCATTTT. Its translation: CASSKKQDHSNQPQHF.

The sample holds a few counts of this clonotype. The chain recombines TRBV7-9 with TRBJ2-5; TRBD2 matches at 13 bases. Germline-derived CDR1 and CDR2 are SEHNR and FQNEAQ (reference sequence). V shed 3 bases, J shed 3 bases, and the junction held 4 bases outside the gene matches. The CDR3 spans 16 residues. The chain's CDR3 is CASSLELAGGEETQYF. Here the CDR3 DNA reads TGTGCCAGCAGCTTGGAACTAGCGGGGGGGGAAGAGACCCAGTACTTC.

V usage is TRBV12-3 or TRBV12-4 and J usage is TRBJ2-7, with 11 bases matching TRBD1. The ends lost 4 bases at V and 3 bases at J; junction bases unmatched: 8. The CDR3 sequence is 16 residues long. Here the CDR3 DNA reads TGTGCCAGCAGTTCGGGGGTGGGGACAGGGGGCTACGAGCAGTACTTC. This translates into CASSSGVGTGGYEQYF.

The CDR3, as DNA: TGTGCCAGCAGCTCCCAGGCTGGGGGGTATCGGGATGGCTACACCTTC. As protein: CASSSQAGGYRDGYTF. The chain recombines TRBV7-3 with TRBJ1-2; TRBD1 might be the D (5 bases). V lost 4 bases and J lost 6, with 21 bases in between. This CDR3 is built from 16 residues. Germline V gene lookup returns CDR1 SGHTA and CDR2 FQGTGA.

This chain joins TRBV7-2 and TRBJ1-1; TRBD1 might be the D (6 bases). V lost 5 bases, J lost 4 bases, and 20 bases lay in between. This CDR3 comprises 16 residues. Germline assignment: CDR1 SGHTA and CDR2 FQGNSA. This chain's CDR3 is CASSPNGAGASTEAFF. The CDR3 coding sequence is TGTGCCAGCAGCCCAAACGGGGCAGGGGCAAGCACTGAAGCTTTCTTT.

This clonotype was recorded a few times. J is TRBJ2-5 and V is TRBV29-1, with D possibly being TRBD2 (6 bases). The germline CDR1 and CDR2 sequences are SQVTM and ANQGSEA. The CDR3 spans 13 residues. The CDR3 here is CTATRGDEETQYF. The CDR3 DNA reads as TGCACCGCGACTAGAGGGGATGAGGAGACCCAGTACTTC.